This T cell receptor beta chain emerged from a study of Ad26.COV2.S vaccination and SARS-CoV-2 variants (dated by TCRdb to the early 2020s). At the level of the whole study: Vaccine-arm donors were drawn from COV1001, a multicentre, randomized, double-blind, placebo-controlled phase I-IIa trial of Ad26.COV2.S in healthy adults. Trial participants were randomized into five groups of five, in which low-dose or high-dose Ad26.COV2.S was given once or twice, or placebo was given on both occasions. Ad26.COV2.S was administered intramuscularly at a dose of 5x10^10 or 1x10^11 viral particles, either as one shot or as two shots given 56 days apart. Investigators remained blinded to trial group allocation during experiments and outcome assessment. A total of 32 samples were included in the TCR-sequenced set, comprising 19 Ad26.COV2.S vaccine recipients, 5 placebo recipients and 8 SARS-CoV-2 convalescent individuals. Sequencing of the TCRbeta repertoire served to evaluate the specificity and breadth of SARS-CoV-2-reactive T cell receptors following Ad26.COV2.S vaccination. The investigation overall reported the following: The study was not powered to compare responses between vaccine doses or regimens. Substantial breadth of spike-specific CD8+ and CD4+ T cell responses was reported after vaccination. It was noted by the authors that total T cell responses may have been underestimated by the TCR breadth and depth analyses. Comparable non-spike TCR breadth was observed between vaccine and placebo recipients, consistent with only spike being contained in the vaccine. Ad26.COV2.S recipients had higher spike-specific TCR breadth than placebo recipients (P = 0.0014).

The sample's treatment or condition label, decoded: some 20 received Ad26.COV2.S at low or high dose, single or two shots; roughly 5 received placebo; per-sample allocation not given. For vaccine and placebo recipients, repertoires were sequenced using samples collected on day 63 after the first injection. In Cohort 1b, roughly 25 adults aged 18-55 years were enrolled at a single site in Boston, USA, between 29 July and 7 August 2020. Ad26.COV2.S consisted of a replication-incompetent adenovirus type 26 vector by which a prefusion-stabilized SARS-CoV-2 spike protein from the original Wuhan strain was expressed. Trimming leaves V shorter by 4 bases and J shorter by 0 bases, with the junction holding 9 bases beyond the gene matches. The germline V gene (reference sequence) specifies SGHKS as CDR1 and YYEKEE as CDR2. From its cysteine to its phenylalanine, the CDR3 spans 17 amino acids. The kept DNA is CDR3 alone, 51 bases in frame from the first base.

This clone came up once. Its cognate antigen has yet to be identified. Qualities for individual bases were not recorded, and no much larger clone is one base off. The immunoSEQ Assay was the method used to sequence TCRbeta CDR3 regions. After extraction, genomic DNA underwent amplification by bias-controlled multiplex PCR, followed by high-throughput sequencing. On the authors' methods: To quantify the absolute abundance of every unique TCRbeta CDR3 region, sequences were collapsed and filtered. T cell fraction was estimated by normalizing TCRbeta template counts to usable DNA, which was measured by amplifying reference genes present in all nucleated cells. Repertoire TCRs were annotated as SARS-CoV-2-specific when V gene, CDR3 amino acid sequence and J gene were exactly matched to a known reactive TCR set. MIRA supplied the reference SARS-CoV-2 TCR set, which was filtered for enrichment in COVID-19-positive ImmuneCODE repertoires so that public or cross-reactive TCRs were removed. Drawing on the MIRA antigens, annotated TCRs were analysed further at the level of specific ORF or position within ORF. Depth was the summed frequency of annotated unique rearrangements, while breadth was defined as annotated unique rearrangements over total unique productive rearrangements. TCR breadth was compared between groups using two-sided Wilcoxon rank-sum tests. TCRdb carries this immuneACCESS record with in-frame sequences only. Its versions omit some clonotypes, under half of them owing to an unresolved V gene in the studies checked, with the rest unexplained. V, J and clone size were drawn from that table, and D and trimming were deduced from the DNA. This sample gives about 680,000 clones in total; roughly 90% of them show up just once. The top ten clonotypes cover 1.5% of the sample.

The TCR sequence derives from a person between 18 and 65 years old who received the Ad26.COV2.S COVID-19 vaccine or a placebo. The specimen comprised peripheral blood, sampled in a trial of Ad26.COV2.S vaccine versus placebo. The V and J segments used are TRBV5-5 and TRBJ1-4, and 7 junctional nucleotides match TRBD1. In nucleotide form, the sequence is TGTGCCAGCAGCATAACAGGGGCCTCTGCAACTAATGAAAAACTGTTTTTT. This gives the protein CASSITGASATNEKLFF.